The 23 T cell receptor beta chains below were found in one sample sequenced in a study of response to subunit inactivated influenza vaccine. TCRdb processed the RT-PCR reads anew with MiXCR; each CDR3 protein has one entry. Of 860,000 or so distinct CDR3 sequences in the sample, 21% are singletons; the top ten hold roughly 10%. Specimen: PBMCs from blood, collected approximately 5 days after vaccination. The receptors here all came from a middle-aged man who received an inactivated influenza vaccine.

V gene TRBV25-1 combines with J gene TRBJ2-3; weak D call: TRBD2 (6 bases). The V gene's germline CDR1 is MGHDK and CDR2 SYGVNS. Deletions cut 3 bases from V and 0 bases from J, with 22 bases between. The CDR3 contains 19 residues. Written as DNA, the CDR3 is TGTGCCAGCAGTGATTCCGGGCGGGGCCGCCCCATTAGCACAGATACGCAGTATTTT. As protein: CASSDSGRGRPISTDTQYF.

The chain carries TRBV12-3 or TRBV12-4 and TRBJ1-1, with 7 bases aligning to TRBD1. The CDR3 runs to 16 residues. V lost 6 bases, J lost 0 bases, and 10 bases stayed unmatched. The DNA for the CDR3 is TGTGCCAGCAGGGGCCGGGACAGATTCATGAACACTGAAGCTTTCTTT. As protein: CASRGRDRFMNTEAFF.

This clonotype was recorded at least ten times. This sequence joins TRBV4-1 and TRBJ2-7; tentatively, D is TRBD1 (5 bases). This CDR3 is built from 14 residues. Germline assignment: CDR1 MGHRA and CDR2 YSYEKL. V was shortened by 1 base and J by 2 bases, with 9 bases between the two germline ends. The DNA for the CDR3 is TGCGCCAGCAGCCAAGGGACAATTGCCTACGAGCAGTACTTC. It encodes CASSQGTIAYEQYF.

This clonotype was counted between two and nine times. CDR3 residues: CSVLGTALEAFF. CDR3 nucleotide sequence: TGCAGCGTCCTGGGGACAGCCCTTGAAGCTTTCTTT. This rearrangement joins TRBV29-1 to TRBJ1-1; 7 bases are shared with TRBD1. CDR3 length: 12 residues. Germline V gives CDR1 SQVTM, CDR2 ANQGSEA. J gave up 7 bases and V 6 bases, and 8 bases lay outside the gene matches.

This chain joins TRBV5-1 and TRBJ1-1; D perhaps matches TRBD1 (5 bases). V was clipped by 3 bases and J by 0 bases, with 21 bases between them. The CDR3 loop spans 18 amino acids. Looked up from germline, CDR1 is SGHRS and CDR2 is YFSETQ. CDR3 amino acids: CASSSTGRAGFMNTEAFF. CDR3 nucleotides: TGCGCCAGCAGCTCCACCGGACGGGCAGGGTTCATGAACACTGAAGCTTTCTTT.

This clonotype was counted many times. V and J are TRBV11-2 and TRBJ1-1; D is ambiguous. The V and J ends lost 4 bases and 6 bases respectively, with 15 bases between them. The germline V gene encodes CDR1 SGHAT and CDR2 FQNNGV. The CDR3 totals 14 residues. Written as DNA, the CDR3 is TGTGCCAGCAGCTCATTCGGGAGACCTTCTGAAGCTTTCTTT. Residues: CASSSFGRPSEAFF.

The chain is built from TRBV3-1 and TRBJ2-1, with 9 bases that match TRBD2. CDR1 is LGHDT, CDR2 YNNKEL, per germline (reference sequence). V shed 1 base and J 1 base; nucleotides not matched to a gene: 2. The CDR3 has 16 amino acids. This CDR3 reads CASSQGSGGSYNEQFF. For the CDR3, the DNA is TGTGCCAGCAGCCAAGGTAGCGGGGGATCCTACAATGAGCAGTTCTTC.

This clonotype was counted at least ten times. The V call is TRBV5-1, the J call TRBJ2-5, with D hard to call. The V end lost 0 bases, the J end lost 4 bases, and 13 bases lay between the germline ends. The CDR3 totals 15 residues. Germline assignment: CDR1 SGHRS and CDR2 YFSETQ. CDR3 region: CASSLDRQAGETQYF. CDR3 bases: TGCGCCAGCAGCTTGGACCGGCAGGCTGGAGAGACCCAGTACTTC.

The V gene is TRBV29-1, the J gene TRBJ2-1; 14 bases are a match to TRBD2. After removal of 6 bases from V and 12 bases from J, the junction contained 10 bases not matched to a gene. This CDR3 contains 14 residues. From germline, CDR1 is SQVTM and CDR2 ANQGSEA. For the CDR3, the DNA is TGCAGCGTCACCCCCGGGACTAGCGGGGGTAGGCAGTTCTTC. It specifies CSVTPGTSGGRQFF.

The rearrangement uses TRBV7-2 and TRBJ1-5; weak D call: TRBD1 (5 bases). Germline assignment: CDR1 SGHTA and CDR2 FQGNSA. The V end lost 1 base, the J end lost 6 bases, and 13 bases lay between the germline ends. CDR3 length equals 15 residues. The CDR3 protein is CASSLGGGGFQPQHF. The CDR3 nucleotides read TGTGCCAGCAGCTTAGGGGGTGGGGGGTTTCAGCCCCAGCATTTT.

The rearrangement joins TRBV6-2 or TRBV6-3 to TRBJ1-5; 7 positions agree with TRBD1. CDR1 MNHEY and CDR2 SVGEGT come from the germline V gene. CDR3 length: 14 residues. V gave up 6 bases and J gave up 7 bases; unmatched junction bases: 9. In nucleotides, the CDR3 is TGTGCCAGCAGCTATGACAGGGTAGCGCAGCCCCAGCATTTT. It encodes CASSYDRVAQPQHF.

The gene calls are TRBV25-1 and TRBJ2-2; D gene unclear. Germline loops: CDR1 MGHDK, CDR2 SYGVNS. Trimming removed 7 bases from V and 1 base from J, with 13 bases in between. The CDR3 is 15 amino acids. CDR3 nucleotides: TGTGCCAGCAAGGTCACCGGTGGGAACACCGGGGAGCTGTTTTTT. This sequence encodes CASKVTGGNTGELFF.

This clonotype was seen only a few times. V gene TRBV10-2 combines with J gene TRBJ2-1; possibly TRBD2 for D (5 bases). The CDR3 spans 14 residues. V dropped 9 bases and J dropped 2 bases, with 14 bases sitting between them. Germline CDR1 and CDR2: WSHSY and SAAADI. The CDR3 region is CASSRDLTYNEQFF. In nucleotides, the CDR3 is TGCGCCAGTTCCCGGGATCTTACCTACAATGAGCAGTTCTTC.

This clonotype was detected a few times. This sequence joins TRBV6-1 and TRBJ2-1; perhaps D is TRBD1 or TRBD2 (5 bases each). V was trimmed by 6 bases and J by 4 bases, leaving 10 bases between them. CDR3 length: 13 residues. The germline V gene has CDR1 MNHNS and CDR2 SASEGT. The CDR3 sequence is CASRWGSYNEQFF. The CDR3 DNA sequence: TGTGCCAGCAGGTGGGGGTCATACAATGAGCAGTTCTTC.

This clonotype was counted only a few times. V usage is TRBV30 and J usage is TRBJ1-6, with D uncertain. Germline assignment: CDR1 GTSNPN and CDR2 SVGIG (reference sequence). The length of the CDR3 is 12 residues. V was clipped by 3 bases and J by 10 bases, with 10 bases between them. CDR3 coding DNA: TGTGCCTGGAGCTCACAAGGCTCACCCCTCCACTTT. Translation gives CAWSSQGSPLHF. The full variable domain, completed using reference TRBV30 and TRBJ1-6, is SQTIHQWPATLVQPVGSPLSLECTVEGTSNPNLYWYRQAAGRGLQLLFYSVGIGQISSEVPQNLSASRPQDRQFILSSKKLLLSDSGFYLCAWSSQGSPLHFGNGTRLTVT.

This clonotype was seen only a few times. CDR3 sequence: CAISDPGGGLTDTQYF. The CDR3 coding sequence is TGTGCCATCAGTGACCCGGGAGGGGGCTTGACAGATACGCAGTATTTT. The chain carries TRBV10-3 and TRBJ2-3; D perhaps matches TRBD2 (8 bases). Trimming left V 3 bases short and J 3 bases short, with 16 bases between. Germline CDR1 reads ENHRY; CDR2 reads SYGVKD. The CDR3 loop spans 16 amino acids.

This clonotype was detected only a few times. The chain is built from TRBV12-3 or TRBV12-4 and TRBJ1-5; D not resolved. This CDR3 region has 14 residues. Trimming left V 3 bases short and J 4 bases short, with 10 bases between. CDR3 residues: CASSLRLLNQPQHF. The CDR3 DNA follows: TGTGCCAGCAGTTTGAGACTGTTGAATCAGCCCCAGCATTTT.

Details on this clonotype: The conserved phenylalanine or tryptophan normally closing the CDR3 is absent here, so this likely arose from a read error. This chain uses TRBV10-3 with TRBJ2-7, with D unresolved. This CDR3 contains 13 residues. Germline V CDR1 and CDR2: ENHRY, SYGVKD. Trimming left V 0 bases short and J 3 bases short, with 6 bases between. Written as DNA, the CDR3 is TGTGCCATCAGTGAGTCGGAGTACTACGAGCAGTACTAC. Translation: CAISESEYYEQYY.

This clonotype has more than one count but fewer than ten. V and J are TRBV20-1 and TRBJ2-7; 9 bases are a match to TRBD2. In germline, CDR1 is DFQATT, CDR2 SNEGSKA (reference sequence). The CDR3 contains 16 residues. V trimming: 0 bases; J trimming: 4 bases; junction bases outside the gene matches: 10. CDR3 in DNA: TGCAGTGCTAGAGATAGGTGGCGGGAGGGCCGATACGAGCAGTACTTC. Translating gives CSARDRWREGRYEQYF.

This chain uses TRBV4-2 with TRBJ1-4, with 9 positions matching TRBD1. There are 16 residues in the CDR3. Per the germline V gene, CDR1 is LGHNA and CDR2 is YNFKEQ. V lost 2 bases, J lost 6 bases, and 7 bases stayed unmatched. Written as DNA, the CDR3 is TGTGCCAGCAGCCAAACAGGGGGCGGTATTGATGAAAAACTGTTTTTT. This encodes CASSQTGGGIDEKLFF.

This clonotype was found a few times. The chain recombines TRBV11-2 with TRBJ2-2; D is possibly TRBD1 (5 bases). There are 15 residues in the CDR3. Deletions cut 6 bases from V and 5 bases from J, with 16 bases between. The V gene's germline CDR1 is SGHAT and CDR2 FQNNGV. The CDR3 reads CASRNPGMVTGELFF. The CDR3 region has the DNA TGTGCCAGCAGAAATCCAGGGATGGTGACCGGGGAGCTGTTTTTT.

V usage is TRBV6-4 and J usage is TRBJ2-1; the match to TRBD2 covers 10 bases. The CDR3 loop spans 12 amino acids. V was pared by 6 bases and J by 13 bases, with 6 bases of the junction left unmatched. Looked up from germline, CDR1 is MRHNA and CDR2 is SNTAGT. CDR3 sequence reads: CASRVAGGSQFF. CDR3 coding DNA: TGTGCCAGCAGAGTAGCGGGAGGCTCTCAGTTCTTC.

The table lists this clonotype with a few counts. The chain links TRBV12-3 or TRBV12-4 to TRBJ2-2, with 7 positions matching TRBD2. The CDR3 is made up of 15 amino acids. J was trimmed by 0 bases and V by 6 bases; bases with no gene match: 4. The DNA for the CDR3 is TGTGCCAGCAGCCCTGGGAGGGCGAACACCGGGGAGCTGTTTTTT. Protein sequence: CASSPGRANTGELFF.